The entry below describes one TCR beta chain. Its antigen target is currently unknown. The CDR3 regions of human TCRbeta chains were subjected to immunosequencing. The study's processing was this. TCRs in the repertoires were matched against a reference library of SARS-CoV-2-specific TCRs that had been generated with the MIRA antigen-specificity platform. Breadth was defined as the fraction of unique TCRs that were SARS-CoV-2-associated. Depth was defined as the fraction of total T cells that were SARS-CoV-2-associated. Each spike-specific TCR was assigned to its reactive spike region and to a CD4 or CD8 class using the MIRA data. Log10-transformed breadth and depth values were compared by one-way ANOVA with Sidak's multiple comparisons tests. TCRdb carries this immuneACCESS record with in-frame sequences only. Its versions omit some clonotypes, under half of them owing to an unresolved V gene in the studies checked, with the rest unexplained. V and J calls and clone size are given by that table; D and trimming were obtained from the DNA. This sample's clone table shows 150,000 or so clones. The ten largest clonotypes hold 2% to 2.5% of the sample.

This entry is derived from a study of T cell responses to AZD1222 COVID-19 vaccine (dated by TCRdb to the early 2020s). Regarding the complete study: TCR sequencing covered approximately 230 trial participants: 200 to 220 given two doses of AZD1222 and about 26 given two doses of MenACWY control vaccine. Trial participants were enrolled by age into subgroups of 18-55, 56-69 and 70-plus years, and 148, 28 and 57 TCR-sequenced participants, respectively, were included in these subgroups.

Here V drops 0 bases and J drops 4 bases, and the junction holds 9 bases not matched to any gene. Looking up the germline V gene yields CDR1 MNHEY and CDR2 SVGEGT. The CDR3 contains 17 residues, cysteine and phenylalanine counted. Of all the DNA, just the CDR3 is kept, 51 bases in frame from base 1. General conclusions and limits of the study: Because no samples from the day 14 peak response were available, repertoires could be characterized only after the peak T cell response. Conclusions about previously exposed vaccinees are limited, since just six AZD1222 recipients were seropositive for SARS-CoV-2 at baseline. Participants were mostly white British and included more females than males, and it was suggested by the authors that clonal diversity may have been underestimated. The vaccine-associated CD4 TCRs covered the entire spike protein, and the dominant responses fell in regions 160-218 and 743-854. After two AZD1222 doses, spike-specific TCR breadth and depth were significantly higher than at day 0 and than in MenACWY recipients. Nearly half of unique spike-specific TCRs reportedly recognized epitopes outside regions mutated in the B.1.351 and B.1.1.7 variants. In the small 56-69-year group, the increase in depth fell short of significance, most likely because of low power.

What this sample's time point label stands for: baseline before first vaccination. Vaccinee samples were obtained from the UK trials COV001 and COV002, which included a single-blind randomized controlled phase 2/3 trial of AZD1222 (ChAdOx1 nCoV-19) in healthy adults. Trial participant PBMC samples were collected at day 0 and day 28 after the second dose for TCRbeta chain sequencing. This sequence uses TRBV6-2 or TRBV6-3 and TRBJ2-3, and 8 bases in between align with TRBD2. Specimen: peripheral blood. The source of this sequence is an adult in good health. CDR3 reads: CASSYSTGLAVPDTQYF. The nucleotides are TGTGCCAGCAGTTACTCGACAGGACTAGCTGTCCCAGATACGCAGTATTTT.